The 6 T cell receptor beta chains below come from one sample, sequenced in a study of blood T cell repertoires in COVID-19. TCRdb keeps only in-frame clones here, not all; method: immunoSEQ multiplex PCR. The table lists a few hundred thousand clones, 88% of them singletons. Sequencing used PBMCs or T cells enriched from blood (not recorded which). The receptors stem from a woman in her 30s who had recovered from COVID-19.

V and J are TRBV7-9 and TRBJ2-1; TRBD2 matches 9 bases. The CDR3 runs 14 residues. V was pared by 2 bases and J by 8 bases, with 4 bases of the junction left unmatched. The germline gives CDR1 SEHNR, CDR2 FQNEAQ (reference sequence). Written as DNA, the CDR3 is TGTGCCAGCAGCTTATGGGGACTAGCAGATGAGCAGTTCTTC. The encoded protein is CASSLWGLADEQFF.

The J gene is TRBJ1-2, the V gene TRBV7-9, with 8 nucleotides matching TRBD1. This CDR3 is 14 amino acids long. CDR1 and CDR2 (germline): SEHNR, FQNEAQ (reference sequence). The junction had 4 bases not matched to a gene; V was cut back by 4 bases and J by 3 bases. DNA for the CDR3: TGTGCCAGCAGCTCTACGACAGGGGACTATGGCTACACCTTC. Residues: CASSSTTGDYGYTF.

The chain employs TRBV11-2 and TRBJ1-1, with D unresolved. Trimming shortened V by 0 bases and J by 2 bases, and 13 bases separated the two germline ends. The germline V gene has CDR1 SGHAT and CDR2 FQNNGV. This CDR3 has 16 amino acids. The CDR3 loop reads CASSLDQAVLNTEAFF. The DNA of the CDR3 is TGTGCCAGCAGCTTAGATCAGGCAGTACTTAACACTGAAGCTTTCTTT.

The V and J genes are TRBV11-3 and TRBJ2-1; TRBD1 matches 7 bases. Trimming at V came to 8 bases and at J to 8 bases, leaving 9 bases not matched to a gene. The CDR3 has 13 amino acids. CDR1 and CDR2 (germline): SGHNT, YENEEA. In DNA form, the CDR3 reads TGTGCCAGCTTAGATGACAGGGATGATGAGCAGTTCTTC. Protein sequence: CASLDDRDDEQFF.

The CDR3 loop reads CASSSRLAGDGSTDNEQFF. CDR3 DNA: TGTGCCAGCAGCTCCCGACTAGCGGGAGATGGGTCCACTGACAATGAGCAGTTCTTC. The chain carries TRBV13 and TRBJ2-1; TRBD2 matches 12 bases. This CDR3 region has 19 residues. The V segment lost 4 bases and the J segment 5 bases; nucleotides outside the gene matches: 15. CDR1 and CDR2 (germline): PRHDT, FYEKMQ (reference sequence).

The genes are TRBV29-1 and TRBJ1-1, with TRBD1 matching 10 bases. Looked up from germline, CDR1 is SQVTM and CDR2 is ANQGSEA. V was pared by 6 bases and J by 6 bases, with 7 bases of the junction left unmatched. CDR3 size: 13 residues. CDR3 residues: CSVEGQGIPEAFF. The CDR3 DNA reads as TGCAGCGTGGAGGGACAGGGGATCCCTGAAGCTTTCTTT.